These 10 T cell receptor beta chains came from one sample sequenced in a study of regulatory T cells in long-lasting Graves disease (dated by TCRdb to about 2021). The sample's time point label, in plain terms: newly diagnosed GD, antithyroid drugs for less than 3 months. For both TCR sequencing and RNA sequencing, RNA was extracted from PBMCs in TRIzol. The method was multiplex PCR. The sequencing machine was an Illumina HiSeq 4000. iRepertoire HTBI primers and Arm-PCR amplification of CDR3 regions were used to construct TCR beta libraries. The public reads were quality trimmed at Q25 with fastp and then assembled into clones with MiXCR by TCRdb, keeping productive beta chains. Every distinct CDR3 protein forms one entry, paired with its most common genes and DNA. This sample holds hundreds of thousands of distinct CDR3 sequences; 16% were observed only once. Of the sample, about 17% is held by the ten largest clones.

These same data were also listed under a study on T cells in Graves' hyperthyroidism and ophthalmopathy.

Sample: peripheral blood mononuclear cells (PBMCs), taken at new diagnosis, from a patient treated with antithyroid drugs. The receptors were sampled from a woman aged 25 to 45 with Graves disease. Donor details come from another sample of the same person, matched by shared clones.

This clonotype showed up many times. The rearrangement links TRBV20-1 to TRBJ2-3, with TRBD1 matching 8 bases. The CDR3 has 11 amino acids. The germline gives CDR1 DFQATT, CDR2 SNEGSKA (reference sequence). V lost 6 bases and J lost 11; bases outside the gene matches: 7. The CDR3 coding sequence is TGCAGTGCGGCGACAGGGGAAAGGCAGTATTTT. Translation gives CSAATGERQYF.

The CDR3 DNA follows: TGTGCCAGCAGCTTGGATTTAGCGGGAGTGGCCTACGAGCAGTACTTC. Translating gives CASSLDLAGVAYEQYF. The chain is built from TRBV5-5 and TRBJ2-7, with TRBD2 matching 9 bases. The J segment lost 2 bases and the V segment lost 0 bases, leaving 6 bases of the junction unmatched. Germline lookup yields CDR1 SGHKS and CDR2 YYEKEE (reference sequence). The CDR3 spans 16 residues.

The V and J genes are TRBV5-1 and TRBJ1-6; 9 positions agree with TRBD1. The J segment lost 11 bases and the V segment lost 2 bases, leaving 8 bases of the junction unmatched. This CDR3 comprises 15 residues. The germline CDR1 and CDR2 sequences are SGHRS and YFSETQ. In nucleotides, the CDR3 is TGCGCCAGCAGCTTTGGGACAGGGTCTGTGCCACCCCTCCACTTT. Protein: CASSFGTGSVPPLHF.

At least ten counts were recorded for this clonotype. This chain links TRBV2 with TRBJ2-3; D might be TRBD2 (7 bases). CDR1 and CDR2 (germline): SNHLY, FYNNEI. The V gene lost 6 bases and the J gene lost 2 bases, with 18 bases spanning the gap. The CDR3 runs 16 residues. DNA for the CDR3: TGTGCCAGCAGACCTAATTGGGGGGGCTTCACAGATACGCAGTATTTT. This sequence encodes CASRPNWGGFTDTQYF.

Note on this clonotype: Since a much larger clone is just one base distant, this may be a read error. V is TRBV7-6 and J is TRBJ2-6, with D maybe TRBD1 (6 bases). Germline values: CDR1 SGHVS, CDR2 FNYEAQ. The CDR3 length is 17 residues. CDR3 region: CTSSLGNRVSGANVLTF. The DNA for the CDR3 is TGTACCAGCAGCTTAGGAAACAGGGTCTCTGGGGCCAACGTCCTGACTTTC. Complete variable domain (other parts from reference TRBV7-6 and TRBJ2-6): GAGVSQSPRYKVTKRGQDVALRCDPISGHVSLYWYRQALGQGPEFLTYFNYEAQQDKSGLPNDRFSAERPEGSISTLTIQRTEQRDSAMYRCTSSLGNRVSGANVLTFGAGSRLTVL.

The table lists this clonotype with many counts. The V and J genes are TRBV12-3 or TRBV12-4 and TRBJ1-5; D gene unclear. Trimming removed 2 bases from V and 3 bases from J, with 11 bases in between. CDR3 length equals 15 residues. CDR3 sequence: CASSLYGGNNQPQHF. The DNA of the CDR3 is TGTGCCAGCAGTTTATATGGAGGGAACAATCAGCCCCAGCATTTT.

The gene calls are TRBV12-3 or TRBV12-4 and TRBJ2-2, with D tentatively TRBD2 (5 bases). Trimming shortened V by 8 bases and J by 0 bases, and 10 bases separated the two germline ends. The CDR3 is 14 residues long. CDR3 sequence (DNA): TGTGCCAGCCGGACTTCCACGAACACCGGGGAGCTGTTTTTT. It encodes CASRTSTNTGELFF.

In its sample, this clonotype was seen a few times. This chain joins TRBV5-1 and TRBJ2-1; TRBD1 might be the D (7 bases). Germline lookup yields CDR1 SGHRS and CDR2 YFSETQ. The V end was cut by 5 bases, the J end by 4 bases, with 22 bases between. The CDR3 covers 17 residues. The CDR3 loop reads CASRKVVAVQGYNEQFF. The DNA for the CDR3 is TGCGCCAGCAGGAAAGTAGTAGCGGTACAGGGGTACAATGAGCAGTTCTTC. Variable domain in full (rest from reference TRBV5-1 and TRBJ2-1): KAGVTQTPRYLIKTRGQQVTLSCSPISGHRSVSWYQQTPGQGLQFLFEYFSETQRNKGNFPGRFSGRQFSNSRSEMNVSTLELGDSALYLCASRKVVAVQGYNEQFFGPGTRLTVL.

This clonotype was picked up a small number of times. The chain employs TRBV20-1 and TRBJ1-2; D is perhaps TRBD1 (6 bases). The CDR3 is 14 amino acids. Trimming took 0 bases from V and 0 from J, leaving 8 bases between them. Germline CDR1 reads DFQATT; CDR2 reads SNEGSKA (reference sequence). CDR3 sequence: CSAREGGTNYGYTF. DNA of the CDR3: TGCAGTGCTAGAGAAGGGGGAACTAACTATGGCTACACCTTC.

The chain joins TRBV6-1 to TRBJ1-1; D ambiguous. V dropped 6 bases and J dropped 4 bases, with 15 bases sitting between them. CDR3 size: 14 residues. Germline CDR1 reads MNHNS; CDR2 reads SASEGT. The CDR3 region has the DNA TGTGCCAGCAGCACGGCCCGGGCGAGCACTGAAGCTTTCTTT. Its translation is CASSTARASTEAFF.